Presented here are 31 T cell receptor beta chains from one specimen sequenced in a study of T cell responses to AZD1222 COVID-19 vaccine. The protocol was immunoSEQ multiplex PCR, while the TCRdb copy is restricted to in-frame clones and leaves out a portion. The sample records around 180,000 clones, 87% being singletons. Sample: peripheral blood, taken on day 0 of AZD1222 vaccination. These receptors were collected from an adult in good health.

The chain employs TRBV10-3 and TRBJ1-3, with 10 nucleotides matching TRBD1. The germline V gene has CDR1 ENHRY and CDR2 SYGVKD. J lost 3 bases, V lost 1 base, and 9 bases had no gene match. The CDR3 runs 18 residues. The CDR3 coding sequence is TGTGCCATCAGTGAGTGGGGACAGGGGAGAGCTCTTGGAAACACCATATATTTT. Amino acid sequence: CAISEWGQGRALGNTIYF.

The count of this clone is one. The CDR3 nucleotides read TGTGCCAGCAGCCCGACAGGGGGCCGAATGAACACTGAAGCTTTCTTT. It encodes CASSPTGGRMNTEAFF. The V and J genes are TRBV7-2 and TRBJ1-1; TRBD1 agrees at 10 bases. V shed 5 bases, J shed 0 bases, and the junction held 6 bases outside the gene matches. Germline CDR1 and CDR2: SGHTA and FQGNSA. There are 16 residues in the CDR3. Drawing the rest from reference TRBV7-2 and TRBJ1-1, the complete variable domain is GAGVSQSPSNKVTEKGKDVELRCDPISGHTALYWYRQSLGQGLEFLIYFQGNSAPDKSGLPSDRFSAERTGGSVSTLTIQRTQQEDSAVYLCASSPTGGRMNTEAFFGQGTRLTVV.

The chain carries TRBV9 and TRBJ1-1, with 9 positions matching TRBD1. Germline V gene data show CDR1 as SGDLS and CDR2 as YYNGEE. V lost 3 bases, J lost 4 bases, and 10 bases stayed unmatched. The CDR3 is made up of 16 amino acids. CDR3 sequence: CASSAYDRGRATEAFF. CDR3 nucleotide sequence: TGTGCCAGCAGCGCCTACGACAGGGGGAGGGCCACTGAAGCTTTCTTT.

The gene calls are TRBV5-4 and TRBJ1-1; the D is unclear. V dropped 4 bases and J dropped 3 bases, with 22 bases sitting between them. The germline V gene encodes CDR1 SGHNT and CDR2 YYREEE (reference sequence). CDR3 length: 17 residues. CDR3 sequence reads: CASSGPRGPRGDTEAFF. In nucleotides, the CDR3 is TGTGCCAGCAGCGGCCCCCGCGGGCCCCGCGGGGACACTGAAGCTTTCTTT.

The rearrangement links TRBV4-1 to TRBJ2-1, with 10 nucleotides matching TRBD1. This CDR3 spans 16 amino acids. The germline V gene encodes CDR1 MGHRA and CDR2 YSYEKL. V was pared by 4 bases and J by 9 bases, with 12 bases of the junction left unmatched. The CDR3 coding sequence is TGCGCCAGCAGCCTACCGGGACAGGGGACTCACGGTGAGCAGTTCTTC. This translates into CASSLPGQGTHGEQFF.

This clone was seen more than once but under ten times. J is TRBJ2-5 and V is TRBV25-1; perhaps TRBD1 as D (6 bases). The CDR3 is made up of 16 amino acids. The V end lost 4 bases, the J end lost 3 bases, and 18 bases lay between the germline ends. Germline assignment: CDR1 MGHDK and CDR2 SYGVNS. In nucleotides, the CDR3 is TGTGCCAGCAGTGGGGGATGGGGACAAGTTAAAGAGACCCAGTACTTC. This translates into CASSGGWGQVKETQYF.

J is TRBJ1-3 and V is TRBV7-3; D is uncertain. CDR1 and CDR2 (germline): SGHTA, FQGTGA. The CDR3 totals 11 residues. With 8 bases removed from V and 4 bases from J, the gap between germline ends came to 6 bases. DNA for the CDR3: TGTGCCAGCGGGCTGGGAAACACCATATATTTT. As protein: CASGLGNTIYF.

The chain employs TRBV6-5 and TRBJ1-5, with D possibly TRBD1 on 5 matching bases. Looked up from germline, CDR1 is MNHEY and CDR2 is SVGAGI. This CDR3 has 13 residues. V was trimmed by 10 bases and J by 0 bases, leaving 10 bases between them. Written as DNA, the CDR3 is TGTGCCACGGGGGGTTTTAGCAATCAGCCCCAGCATTTT. It codes for CATGGFSNQPQHF.

The V call is TRBV28, the J call TRBJ1-2; D may be TRBD1 (6 bases). The V and J ends lost 7 bases and 7 bases respectively, with 13 bases between them. Germline loops: CDR1 MDHEN, CDR2 SYDVKM. The CDR3 contains 12 residues. CDR3 loop: CASKTGPGGYTF. The CDR3, as DNA: TGTGCCAGCAAAACAGGGCCCGGTGGCTACACCTTC.

The chain carries TRBV29-1 and TRBJ1-4; 12 bases agree with TRBD1. The CDR3 consists of 14 residues. Per germline, CDR1 SQVTM and CDR2 ANQGSEA. V was clipped by 7 bases and J by 8 bases; unmatched bases: 8. The CDR3 DNA reads TGCAGCGCGGGAGTGGGGACAGGGGGCGAAAAACTGTTTTTT. Translation gives CSAGVGTGGEKLFF.

The rearrangement uses TRBV27 and TRBJ2-7; 7 bases align to TRBD2. Germline lookup yields CDR1 MNHEY and CDR2 SMNVEV (reference sequence). J lost 0 bases, V lost 4 bases, and 3 bases had no gene match. The CDR3 has 14 amino acids. The CDR3 nucleotides are TGTGCCAGCAGTTCCCAGCGGGGCTCCTACGAGCAGTACTTC. Amino acid sequence: CASSSQRGSYEQYF.

This clone showed up just once. The V gene is TRBV6-1, the J gene TRBJ1-1; D is unclear. This CDR3 is 15 amino acids long. Trimming took 1 base from V and 4 from J, leaving 13 bases between them. Germline CDR1 reads MNHNS; CDR2 reads SASEGT. The chain's CDR3 is CASSEDSILSTEAFF. CDR3 nucleotide sequence: TGTGCCAGCAGTGAAGACAGTATACTGAGCACTGAAGCTTTCTTT.

This chain connects TRBV2 to TRBJ1-1; D is unresolved. V lost 6 bases to trimming and J lost 2 bases, with 10 bases between them. This CDR3 is built from 13 residues. Germline CDR1 is SNHLY and CDR2 is FYNNEI. CDR3 residues: CASRYGLNTEAFF. In DNA form, the CDR3 reads TGTGCCAGCAGGTACGGGCTAAACACTGAAGCTTTCTTT.

This clone was recorded once. This rearrangement joins TRBV10-2 to TRBJ1-6; D unclear. V dropped 4 bases and J dropped 7 bases, with 11 bases sitting between them. Germline V gene data show CDR1 as WSHSY and CDR2 as SAAADI. The CDR3 is 14 residues long. The CDR3 loop reads CASSATTGNSPLHF. The DNA for the CDR3 is TGCGCCAGCAGTGCGACGACTGGGAATTCACCCCTCCACTTT.

V is TRBV5-6 and J is TRBJ1-1; D is possibly TRBD1 (5 bases). The CDR3 length is 15 residues. CDR1 is SGHDT, CDR2 YYEEEE, per germline. The germline V and J ends were trimmed by 2 bases and 6 bases, with 17 bases remaining between them. The CDR3 reads CASSLGTANIAEAFF. CDR3 bases: TGTGCCAGCAGCTTAGGGACCGCTAACATCGCTGAAGCTTTCTTT.

The chain combines TRBV19 with TRBJ1-1; D gene unclear. This CDR3 region has 14 residues. Looked up from germline, CDR1 is LNHDA and CDR2 is SQIVND (reference sequence). V dropped 6 bases and J dropped 11 bases, with 22 bases sitting between them. Written as DNA, the CDR3 is TGTGCCAGTAGCACACGGGCGGCTGGGAGAGGGGCTTTCTTT. Protein: CASSTRAAGRGAFF.

This sequence joins TRBV5-8 and TRBJ1-4; D is ambiguous. The length of the CDR3 is 13 residues. Trimming cost V 6 bases and J 6 bases, with 12 bases left between them. CDR1 is SGHTS, CDR2 YDEGEE, per germline. The chain's CDR3 is CASTSAVHEKLFF. The CDR3 region has the DNA TGTGCCAGCACCTCTGCGGTCCATGAAAAACTGTTTTTT. The full variable domain, with the rest looked up from reference TRBV5-8 and TRBJ1-4, is EAGVTQSPTHLIKTRGQQATLRCSPISGHTSVYWYQQALGLGLQFLLWYDEGEERNRGNFPPRFSGRQFPNYSSELNVNALELEDSALYLCASTSAVHEKLFFGSGTQLSVL.

This chain connects TRBV5-4 to TRBJ2-3, with D unclear. The V gene's germline CDR1 is SGHNT and CDR2 YYREEE (reference sequence). The CDR3 is made up of 13 amino acids. Trimming left V 1 base short and J 0 bases short, with 3 bases between. CDR3 amino acids: CASSLMSTDTQYF. Here the CDR3 DNA reads TGTGCCAGCAGCTTGATGAGCACAGATACGCAGTATTTT.

The chain has TRBV9 and TRBJ1-1; weak D call: TRBD1 (6 bases). The CDR3 is 15 residues long. Trimming took off 3 bases at V and 5 bases at J, with 17 bases between the two ends. Germline CDR1 and CDR2: SGDLS and YYNGEE. The CDR3 nucleotides are TGTGCCAGCAGCGCCCTCACAGGGAAAAAAACTGAAGCTTTCTTT. Translating gives CASSALTGKKTEAFF.

The chain carries TRBV19 and TRBJ1-1, with a weak D call TRBD1 (5 bases). V dropped 5 bases and J dropped 4 bases, with 14 bases sitting between them. This CDR3 comprises 14 residues. Germline V CDR1 and CDR2: LNHDA, SQIVND (reference sequence). The CDR3 reads CASSADLRGTEAFF. In nucleotides, the CDR3 is TGTGCCAGTAGTGCGGACCTAAGGGGCACTGAAGCTTTCTTT.

This sequence joins TRBV19 and TRBJ1-3; 8 positions match TRBD1. CDR1 and CDR2 from the germline V gene are LNHDA and SQIVND (reference sequence). After removal of 7 bases from V and 4 bases from J, the junction contained 15 bases not matched to a gene. CDR3 length: 17 amino acids. CDR3 residues: CASIPPPGGAGGNTIYF. The CDR3 DNA is TGTGCCAGTATCCCCCCCCCAGGGGGCGCAGGGGGAAACACCATATATTTT. Full variable domain (rest looked up from reference TRBV19 and TRBJ1-3): DGGITQSPKYLFRKEGQNVTLSCEQNLNHDAMYWYRQDPGQGLRLIYYSQIVNDFQKGDIAEGYSVSREKKESFPLTVTSAQKNPTAFYLCASIPPPGGAGGNTIYFGEGSWLTVV.

The chain carries TRBV27 and TRBJ1-5; D unresolved. The CDR3 runs 14 residues. Trimming took off 6 bases at V and 3 bases at J, with 12 bases between the two ends. CDR1 and CDR2 (germline): MNHEY, SMNVEV (reference sequence). CDR3 in DNA: TGTGCCAGCAGGAGAGGCAGTAACAATCAGCCCCAGCATTTT. Encoded protein: CASRRGSNNQPQHF.

This clone has more than one count but fewer than ten. The chain has TRBV29-1 and TRBJ1-2; D may be TRBD1 (6 bases). Germline V gene data show CDR1 as SQVTM and CDR2 as ANQGSEA. Trimming took 0 bases from V and 4 from J, leaving 18 bases between them. CDR3 length: 16 amino acids. The CDR3 protein is CSVEEKGRGNSYGYTF. CDR3 nucleotides: TGCAGCGTTGAAGAAAAAGGCAGGGGAAATTCCTATGGCTACACCTTC.

V and J are TRBV7-8 and TRBJ1-3, with D possibly being TRBD1 (6 bases). The CDR3 contains 18 residues. CDR1 and CDR2 from the germline V gene are SGHVS and FQNEAQ. The V end lost 0 bases, the J end lost 0 bases, and 15 bases lay between the germline ends. Here the CDR3 reads CASSLAPKTGSSGNTIYF. Written as DNA, the CDR3 is TGTGCCAGCAGCTTAGCGCCGAAGACAGGATCCTCTGGAAACACCATATATTTT. The whole variable domain, filled in from reference TRBV7-8 and TRBJ1-3, reads GAGVSQSPRYKVAKRGQDVALRCDPISGHVSLFWYQQALGQGPEFLTYFQNEAQLDKSGLPSDRFFAERPEGSVSTLKIQRTQQEDSAVYLCASSLAPKTGSSGNTIYFGEGSWLTVV.

The chain combines TRBV6-2 or TRBV6-3 with TRBJ2-1; D might be TRBD2 (6 bases). V was cut by 2 bases and J by 3 bases, with 11 bases left in between. The CDR3 spans 15 residues. Germline V gene lookup returns CDR1 MNHEY and CDR2 SVGEGT. DNA of the CDR3: TGTGCCAGCAGTTACCCTTACGGGGGCTACAATGAGCAGTTCTTC. Protein: CASSYPYGGYNEQFF.

The chain links TRBV30 to TRBJ2-3, with a weak D call TRBD2 (6 bases). CDR1 is GTSNPN, CDR2 SVGIG, per germline (reference sequence). The CDR3 sequence is 16 residues long. Trimming removed 3 bases at V and 9 bases at J, with 25 bases between. The CDR3 loop reads CAWSPPTRGLKGTQYF. The DNA for the CDR3 is TGTGCCTGGAGCCCCCCCACTAGGGGACTTAAAGGGACGCAGTATTTT.

V usage is TRBV2 and J usage is TRBJ1-2; tentatively, D is TRBD1 (5 bases). The ends were cut back, 6 bases at V and 2 bases at J, with 13 bases in the middle. CDR3 size: 14 residues. The germline CDR1 and CDR2 sequences are SNHLY and FYNNEI. CDR3 DNA: TGTGCCAGCAGCCCCCAGGGTCCCAACTATGGCTACACCTTC. Residues: CASSPQGPNYGYTF.

The chain carries TRBV20-1 and TRBJ2-7; D uncertain. V shed 3 bases and J shed 0 bases, with 12 bases lying between them. This CDR3 region has 14 residues. Germline assignment: CDR1 DFQATT and CDR2 SNEGSKA (reference sequence). CDR3 residues: CSASRTSISYEQYF. The CDR3 DNA follows: TGCAGTGCTAGTAGGACGAGCATCTCCTACGAGCAGTACTTC.

The chain employs TRBV12-3 or TRBV12-4 and TRBJ1-1; TRBD1 is a possible D gene (5 bases). The V end was cut by 7 bases, the J end by 7 bases, with 16 bases between. The CDR3 spans 13 residues. This CDR3 reads CASTRLGTLEAFF. For the CDR3, the DNA is TGTGCCAGCACCCGGCTGGGGACCCTTGAAGCTTTCTTT.

The chain combines TRBV11-2 with TRBJ2-3; no firm D call. V was clipped by 0 bases and J by 4 bases, with 8 bases between them. Germline CDR1 and CDR2: SGHAT and FQNNGV. The length of the CDR3 is 14 residues. CDR3 loop: CASSLDRGSDTQYF. The DNA for the CDR3 is TGTGCCAGCAGCTTAGATCGAGGTTCAGATACGCAGTATTTT.

The rearrangement joins TRBV19 to TRBJ1-5; 11 positions agree with TRBD1. Germline V CDR1 and CDR2: LNHDA, SQIVND (reference sequence). The CDR3 runs 15 residues. V lost 3 bases to trimming and J lost 6 bases; unmatched junction nucleotides: 4. As DNA, the CDR3 is TGTGCCAGTAGTATCGCGGACAGGGGGCGTCAGCCCCAGCATTTT. Amino acid sequence: CASSIADRGRQPQHF.